The source of this T cell receptor (beta chain) is a study of response to subunit inactivated influenza vaccine. The study's findings and limits: With each seasonal influenza vaccination, the authors suggested, few new T cells are recruited.

This clonotype was seen repeatedly, ten times or more. Its target is not known. Looked up from germline, CDR1 is DFQATT and CDR2 is SNEGSKA (reference sequence). V lost 3 bases and J lost 2; bases outside the gene matches: 4. The length of the CDR3 is 13 residues. From the RT-PCR reads, TCRdb called clonotypes with MiXCR, one entry per CDR3 protein. The table shows approximately 520,000 distinct CDR3 sequences, with less than 30% occurring only once. Sequences were derived from CD4+ T cells sorted from PBMCs, sampled roughly 5 days after vaccination. The clonotype was recovered from a man aged 50 to 59 who received an inactivated influenza vaccine. The chain combines TRBV20-1 with TRBJ2-7; 7 bases are shared with TRBD1. The CDR3 coding sequence is TGCAGTGCTAGTATCACAGGGGCCTACGAGCAGTACTTC. Protein product: CSASITGAYEQYF.